A selection of T cell receptor beta chains follows, all from one sample in a study of blood T cell repertoires in COVID-19. The data were produced by immunoSEQ multiplex PCR, yet TCRdb's version contains in-frame clones alone and is incomplete. The sample records some 100,000 clones, around 89% being singletons. Material for sequencing was peripheral blood. These receptors all come from a human donor with acute or convalescent COVID-19. The donor label of this sample is uncertain. The CDR3 runs from the conserved cysteine through the conserved F or W. Each record gives: V gene, D gene, J gene, clone size, CDR3 protein, CDR3 DNA. The D gene is left open where the match is weak. Size values are once, few and many counts, or a class for expanded clones, and some rows have none.

v_call: TRBV5-1
d_call: TRBD2
j_call: TRBJ2-5
clone_size: once
cdr3_aa: CASSRGGAGETQYF
cdr3_nt: TGCGCCAGCAGCCGCGGGGGGGCAGGGGAGACCCAGTACTTC

v_call: TRBV7-9
d_call: .
j_call: TRBJ1-6
clone_size: .
cdr3_aa: CASSSQGVDSPLHF
cdr3_nt: TGTGCCAGCAGCTCACAGGGTGTGGACTCACCCCTCCACTTT

v_call: TRBV28
d_call: TRBD1
j_call: TRBJ1-6
clone_size: .
cdr3_aa: CASSPGQGSPLHF
cdr3_nt: TGTGCCAGCAGTCCAGGACAGGGGTCACCCCTCCACTTT

v_call: TRBV6-2/TRBV6-3
d_call: .
j_call: TRBJ2-7
clone_size: .
cdr3_aa: CASSYGVRSGATYEQYF
cdr3_nt: TGTGCCAGCAGTTATGGCGTCAGATCAGGGGCTACCTACGAGCAGTACTTC

v_call: TRBV11-2
d_call: TRBD2
j_call: TRBJ2-5
clone_size: .
cdr3_aa: CASRTLAGDHQETQYF
cdr3_nt: TGTGCCAGCAGGACCCTAGCGGGGGACCACCAAGAGACCCAGTACTTC

v_call: TRBV3-1/TRBV3-2
d_call: TRBD2
j_call: TRBJ2-2
clone_size: .
cdr3_aa: CASSQDRTGRVTGELFF
cdr3_nt: TGTGCCAGCAGCCAAGATCGCACCGGGAGGGTAACCGGGGAGCTGTTTTTT

v_call: TRBV5-6
d_call: TRBD1
j_call: TRBJ2-1
clone_size: .
cdr3_aa: CASSLWTGRLSSYNEQFF
cdr3_nt: TGTGCCAGCAGCTTGTGGACAGGGAGATTGAGCTCCTACAATGAGCAGTTCTTC

v_call: TRBV28
d_call: .
j_call: TRBJ1-2
clone_size: .
cdr3_aa: CASRTLGGSNYGYTF
cdr3_nt: TGTGCCAGCAGAACCCTCGGGGGGTCGAACTATGGCTACACCTTC

v_call: TRBV6-2/TRBV6-3
d_call: TRBD1
j_call: TRBJ2-5
clone_size: .
cdr3_aa: CASSYSGDRRLETQYF
cdr3_nt: TGTGCCAGCAGTTACTCAGGGGACAGGCGGCTAGAGACCCAGTACTTC

v_call: TRBV5-6
d_call: .
j_call: TRBJ1-2
clone_size: .
cdr3_aa: CASSLNRVWWAPKYGYTF
cdr3_nt: TGTGCCAGCAGCTTGAACAGGGTATGGTGGGCTCCTAAGTATGGCTACACCTTC

v_call: TRBV7-9
d_call: .
j_call: TRBJ1-2
clone_size: .
cdr3_aa: CASTTQGAYGYTF
cdr3_nt: TGTGCCAGCACCACGCAGGGTGCGTATGGCTACACCTTC

v_call: TRBV12-5
d_call: .
j_call: TRBJ2-5
clone_size: .
cdr3_aa: CASGFGSRGETQYF
cdr3_nt: TGTGCTAGTGGTTTTGGTTCGCGGGGAGAGACCCAGTACTTC

v_call: TRBV2
d_call: .
j_call: TRBJ2-7
clone_size: .
cdr3_aa: CASNRVGSYEQYF
cdr3_nt: TGTGCCAGCAACAGGGTAGGGTCCTACGAGCAGTACTTC

v_call: TRBV5-4
d_call: .
j_call: TRBJ1-2
clone_size: .
cdr3_aa: CASSFLPGEVQGYTF
cdr3_nt: TGTGCCAGCAGCTTTCTGCCAGGGGAAGTGCAAGGCTACACCTTC

v_call: TRBV28
d_call: .
j_call: TRBJ1-5
clone_size: .
cdr3_aa: CASSLRENQPQHF
cdr3_nt: TGTGCCAGCAGTTTGAGGGAAAATCAGCCCCAGCATTTT

v_call: TRBV5-1
d_call: TRBD1
j_call: TRBJ2-5
clone_size: .
cdr3_aa: CASSPSGTGQETQYF
cdr3_nt: TGCGCCAGCAGCCCCTCCGGGACAGGGCAAGAGACCCAGTACTTC

v_call: TRBV18
d_call: TRBD2
j_call: TRBJ2-2
clone_size: once
cdr3_aa: CASSQLSQASGRANTGELFF
cdr3_nt: TGTGCCAGCTCACAACTCAGTCAGGCTAGCGGGAGAGCGAACACCGGGGAGCTGTTTTTT

v_call: TRBV4-2
d_call: TRBD1
j_call: TRBJ2-1
clone_size: .
cdr3_aa: CASSQAGRGNYNEQFF
cdr3_nt: TGTGCCAGCAGCCAAGCAGGCAGGGGGAACTACAATGAGCAGTTCTTC

v_call: TRBV10-3
d_call: .
j_call: TRBJ1-5
clone_size: .
cdr3_aa: CAISDVGQGTGNQPQHF
cdr3_nt: TGTGCCATCAGTGATGTTGGGCAGGGAACGGGCAATCAGCCCCAGCATTTT

v_call: TRBV14
d_call: .
j_call: TRBJ2-3
clone_size: .
cdr3_aa: CASSQSFSTDTQYF
cdr3_nt: TGTGCCAGCAGCCAGTCGTTTAGCACAGATACGCAGTATTTT

v_call: TRBV18
d_call: TRBD2
j_call: TRBJ2-5
clone_size: .
cdr3_aa: CASSPGLAVEYQETQYF
cdr3_nt: TGTGCCAGCTCACCGGGGCTAGCGGTAGAGTACCAAGAGACCCAGTACTTC

v_call: TRBV7-9
d_call: .
j_call: TRBJ1-4
clone_size: .
cdr3_aa: CASSSSRGGATNEKLFF
cdr3_nt: TGTGCCAGCAGCTCGTCTAGAGGGGGTGCAACTAATGAAAAACTGTTTTTT

v_call: TRBV4-3
d_call: TRBD1
j_call: TRBJ1-5
clone_size: .
cdr3_aa: CASSQIAGTGLQPQHF
cdr3_nt: TGCGCCAGCAGCCAAATCGCGGGGACAGGACTTCAGCCCCAGCATTTT

v_call: TRBV28
d_call: .
j_call: TRBJ1-2
clone_size: .
cdr3_aa: CASSLPGHPNYGYTF
cdr3_nt: TGTGCCAGCAGTTTACCCGGACACCCTAACTATGGCTACACCTTC

v_call: TRBV12-3/TRBV12-4
d_call: .
j_call: TRBJ1-5
clone_size: .
cdr3_aa: CASSRGGYQPQHF
cdr3_nt: TGTGCCAGCAGCCGGGGGGGTTATCAGCCCCAGCATTTT

v_call: TRBV9
d_call: TRBD1
j_call: TRBJ1-4
clone_size: .
cdr3_aa: CASSAGADRAEKLFF
cdr3_nt: TGTGCCAGCAGCGCCGGGGCGGACAGGGCTGAAAAACTGTTTTTT

v_call: TRBV4-2
d_call: TRBD1
j_call: TRBJ1-5
clone_size: once
cdr3_aa: CASSQDMTGDQPQHF
cdr3_nt: TGTGCCAGCAGCCAAGATATGACAGGGGATCAGCCCCAGCATTTT

v_call: TRBV3-1/TRBV3-2
d_call: TRBD1
j_call: TRBJ1-2
clone_size: .
cdr3_aa: CASSYRDRPNYGYTF
cdr3_nt: TGTGCCAGCAGTTATCGGGACAGACCTAACTATGGCTACACCTTC

v_call: TRBV6-2/TRBV6-3
d_call: .
j_call: TRBJ1-1
clone_size: .
cdr3_aa: CASSYWGGAGPEAFF
cdr3_nt: TGTGCCAGCAGTTACTGGGGGGGCGCCGGTCCTGAAGCTTTCTTT

v_call: TRBV19
d_call: TRBD1
j_call: TRBJ1-2
clone_size: .
cdr3_aa: CASSTPGQGYGYTF
cdr3_nt: TGTGCCAGTAGTACCCCCGGACAGGGCTATGGCTACACCTTC

v_call: TRBV4-2
d_call: .
j_call: TRBJ1-2
clone_size: .
cdr3_aa: CASSTGHLYGYTF
cdr3_nt: TGTGCCAGCAGTACAGGACACCTCTATGGCTACACCTTC

v_call: TRBV2
d_call: .
j_call: TRBJ2-5
clone_size: .
cdr3_aa: CASSEWSVSVQETQYF
cdr3_nt: TGTGCCAGCAGTGAGTGGTCGGTATCCGTACAAGAGACCCAGTACTTC

v_call: TRBV19
d_call: TRBD1
j_call: TRBJ1-5
clone_size: .
cdr3_aa: CASSRGQGGDQPQHF
cdr3_nt: TGTGCCAGTAGTAGGGGACAGGGGGGCGATCAGCCCCAGCATTTT

v_call: TRBV6-1
d_call: .
j_call: TRBJ1-1
clone_size: .
cdr3_aa: CASSEGLNRAGAEAFF
cdr3_nt: TGTGCCAGCAGTGAAGGGTTGAATCGCGCGGGGGCTGAAGCTTTCTTT

v_call: TRBV5-1
d_call: .
j_call: TRBJ2-7
clone_size: .
cdr3_aa: CASSRDNRYEQYF
cdr3_nt: TGCGCCAGCAGCCGGGACAACCGCTACGAGCAGTACTTC

v_call: TRBV19
d_call: .
j_call: TRBJ1-2
clone_size: .
cdr3_aa: CASSPLGRVGDRGYTF
cdr3_nt: TGTGCCAGTAGTCCCCTGGGCAGGGTCGGTGATCGCGGCTACACCTTC

v_call: TRBV10-3
d_call: .
j_call: TRBJ1-1
clone_size: .
cdr3_aa: CAISDRDTEAFF
cdr3_nt: TGTGCCATCAGTGACAGGGACACTGAAGCTTTCTTT

v_call: TRBV11-1
d_call: TRBD1
j_call: TRBJ1-1
clone_size: .
cdr3_aa: CASSPQGARNTEAFF
cdr3_nt: TGTGCCAGCAGCCCACAGGGGGCGCGGAACACTGAAGCTTTCTTT

v_call: TRBV30
d_call: .
j_call: TRBJ1-1
clone_size: .
cdr3_aa: CAWRGQGSLGVAFF
cdr3_nt: TGTGCCTGGAGAGGCCAGGGGTCCTTAGGGGTAGCTTTCTTT

v_call: TRBV19
d_call: .
j_call: TRBJ1-1
clone_size: .
cdr3_aa: CASSNQGQSTEAFF
cdr3_nt: TGTGCCAGTAGTAACCAGGGTCAGAGTACTGAAGCTTTCTTT

v_call: TRBV27
d_call: TRBD2
j_call: TRBJ2-1
clone_size: .
cdr3_aa: CASSLLTSGSSYNEQFF
cdr3_nt: TGTGCCAGCAGTTTATTGACTAGCGGGAGCTCCTACAATGAGCAGTTCTTC

v_call: TRBV15
d_call: .
j_call: TRBJ1-5
clone_size: .
cdr3_aa: CATSRDRGSNQPQHF
cdr3_nt: TGTGCCACCAGCAGAGATAGGGGAAGCAATCAGCCCCAGCATTTT

v_call: TRBV7-3
d_call: TRBD1
j_call: TRBJ1-1
clone_size: .
cdr3_aa: CASSLNGQGLSEAFF
cdr3_nt: TGTGCCAGCAGCTTAAACGGACAGGGGTTGAGTGAAGCTTTCTTT

v_call: TRBV7-2
d_call: .
j_call: TRBJ2-2
clone_size: .
cdr3_aa: CASSSGQNTGELFF
cdr3_nt: TGTGCCAGCAGTTCTGGACAGAACACCGGGGAGCTGTTTTTT